This section outlines one TCR beta chain sequence together with its context. What it recognizes is unknown. This specimen comes from a study of CD4 T cells in relation to SARS-CoV-2 and coronaviruses. The overall study: The HLA restriction of the shared crossreactive spike epitopes was mapped. Study-level findings and limits: No crossreactivity against non-spike viral proteins was tested here. Approximately 65% of donors had memory CD4+ clonotypes crossrecognizing SARS-CoV-2 and common cold coronavirus spike.

Only in-frame clones appear in the TCRdb table, and some are missing; sequencing was by immunoSEQ multiplex PCR. The sample yields approximately 50,000 clones, just over 90% seen once. CDR3 length: 13 amino acids. CD4 enrichment then naive enrichment separated naive from memory CD4+ cells. The chain links TRBV21-1 to TRBJ1-5. TRBV21-1 is a pseudogene locus. Sequenced sample: naive CD4+ T cells from PBMCs. Described subset: naive CD4+ T cells isolated by negative enrichment. The clonotype was recovered from an adult with COVID-19. CDR3 residues: CASSSGLYQPQHF. Written as DNA, the CDR3 is TGTGCCAGCAGCTCGGGACTTTATCAGCCCCAGCATTTT.